These 7 T cell receptor beta chains were sequenced from one sample in a study of blood T cell repertoires in COVID-19. TCRdb's table, derived via immunoSEQ multiplex PCR, lists solely in-frame clones and lacks some. Found here are around 230,000 clones, approximately 86% of them singletons; the top ten hold roughly 3.5%. The specimen sequenced was PBMCs or T cells enriched from blood (not recorded which). All receptors come from a woman between 35 and 50 years old with acute COVID-19.

The chain links TRBV2 to TRBJ2-3; D uncertain. Trimming took off 7 bases at V and 0 bases at J, with 8 bases between the two ends. Germline V CDR1 and CDR2: SNHLY, FYNNEI. The CDR3 length is 13 residues. The CDR3 DNA reads TGTGCCAGCATCCACATGAGCACAGATACGCAGTATTTT. This translates into CASIHMSTDTQYF.

V gene TRBV19 combines with J gene TRBJ2-1; tentative D call: TRBD2 (6 bases). The germline V gene has CDR1 LNHDA and CDR2 SQIVND (reference sequence). The CDR3 is made up of 17 amino acids. Trimming removed 1 base at V and 0 bases at J, with 13 bases between. The CDR3 DNA sequence: TGTGCCAGTAGTATAGGGGACTGGGGGAGCTCCTACAATGAGCAGTTCTTC. Residues: CASSIGDWGSSYNEQFF.

This clone was picked up a small number of times. The V gene is TRBV6-5, the J gene TRBJ2-7; 8 positions match TRBD2. This CDR3 region has 15 residues. J was trimmed by 4 bases and V by 6 bases; bases with no gene match: 11. The germline V gene encodes CDR1 MNHEY and CDR2 SVGAGI. Here the CDR3 reads CASRASGGGIYEQYF. CDR3 bases: TGTGCCAGCAGGGCCTCCGGGGGGGGGATTTACGAGCAGTACTTC.

The V gene is TRBV5-4, the J gene TRBJ2-7; D might be TRBD1 (5 bases). Germline values: CDR1 SGHNT, CDR2 YYREEE (reference sequence). V was pared by 4 bases and J by 2 bases, with 10 bases between. The CDR3 extends over 13 amino acids. The CDR3 region is CASSLDTAYEQYF. The CDR3 DNA is TGTGCCAGCAGCCTGGACACAGCCTACGAGCAGTACTTC.

This clone was seen only once. The CDR3 sequence: CASSQGGVNTEAFF. CDR3 DNA: TGTGCCAGCAGCCAAGGGGGAGTGAACACTGAAGCTTTCTTT. The chain couples TRBV3-1 (or the pseudogene TRBV3-2) to TRBJ1-1; D gene uncertain. Trimming took off 1 base at V and 0 bases at J, with 6 bases between the two ends. CDR1 is LGHDT and CDR2 is YNNKEL in the germline V gene (reference sequence). The CDR3 is 14 residues long.

The rearrangement links TRBV19 to TRBJ1-5; TRBD1 might be the D (5 bases). The CDR3 totals 16 residues. CDR1 and CDR2 (germline): LNHDA, SQIVND (reference sequence). V was trimmed by 7 bases and J by 2 bases, leaving 18 bases between them. This CDR3 reads CASTRIGGTGNQPQHF. DNA of the CDR3: TGTGCCAGTACTAGAATCGGAGGGACGGGCAATCAGCCCCAGCATTTT.

The V gene is TRBV5-1, the J gene TRBJ2-5; D may be TRBD2 (7 bases). V shed 4 bases and J shed 4 bases, with 17 bases lying between them. The CDR3 consists of 15 residues. Per the germline V gene, CDR1 is SGHRS and CDR2 is YFSETQ. The CDR3 sequence is CASSTPGGVGETQYF. The CDR3 DNA sequence: TGCGCCAGCAGCACCCCGGGGGGCGTTGGAGAGACCCAGTACTTC.